Each of the 21 T cell receptor beta chains below was sequenced from the same sample in a study of spatial heterogeneity in lung cancer. TCRdb independently ran MiXCR on the 5' RACE reads; one entry per CDR3 protein. This table has around 120,000 distinct CDR3 sequences, 12% appearing once. Time point reported: blood at routine non-recurrence follow-up after resection. Unsorted whole RNA of tumor, nontumor lung or frozen PBMC was sequenced. The sequencing here drew on PBMCs, taken at follow-up. Receptors originate from a male donor with early-stage non-small cell lung cancer.

This clonotype came up many times. The rearrangement uses TRBV6-4 and TRBJ2-1; D is unclear. CDR3 size: 13 residues. Trimming removed 0 bases from V and 9 bases from J, with 9 bases in between. CDR1 MRHNA and CDR2 SNTAGT come from the germline V gene. CDR3 amino acids: CASSDSKGTEQFF. The CDR3 coding sequence is TGTGCCAGCAGTGACTCAAAAGGCACTGAGCAGTTCTTC.

This clonotype was seen more than once but under ten times. V gene TRBV7-9 combines with J gene TRBJ2-5; 7 positions match TRBD1. The germline CDR1 and CDR2 sequences are SEHNR and FQNEAQ (reference sequence). V lost 4 bases to trimming and J lost 3 bases; unmatched junction nucleotides: 8. CDR3 length: 15 amino acids. CDR3 bases: TGTGCCAGCAGCTACCGCCTCGACAGGGAAGAGACCCAGTACTTC. This sequence encodes CASSYRLDREETQYF.

This clonotype came up a few times. The chain couples TRBV7-2 to TRBJ1-1; weak D call: TRBD1 (6 bases). The ends were cut back, 1 base at V and 4 bases at J, with 16 bases in the middle. This CDR3 is 16 amino acids long. The germline gives CDR1 SGHTA, CDR2 FQGNSA. The CDR3 DNA sequence: TGTGCCAGCAGCTTAGGTCAGGCAGGGGCGGGCACTGAAGCTTTCTTT. It is translated as CASSLGQAGAGTEAFF.

This clonotype was recorded many times. The V and J genes are TRBV29-1 and TRBJ1-1, with 7 bases that match TRBD1. The germline CDR1 and CDR2 sequences are SQVTM and ANQGSEA. V lost 2 bases and J lost 9; bases outside the gene matches: 6. The CDR3 contains 12 residues. For the CDR3, the DNA is TGCAGCGTTGAAAACAGGGGTGGTAAAGCTTTCTTT. Translation gives CSVENRGGKAFF.

The rearrangement links TRBV11-1 to TRBJ2-5; 7 bases are a match to TRBD1. Germline CDR1 and CDR2: SGHAT and FQDESV (reference sequence). The CDR3 has 17 residues. Losses at the gene ends were 5 bases for V and 2 bases for J; bases not matched to a gene: 14. CDR3 nucleotides: TGTGCCAGCAGCCCACGTGGAGGACAGGTCATACAAGAGACCCAGTACTTC. Protein: CASSPRGGQVIQETQYF.

The rearrangement uses TRBV28 and TRBJ1-5; 8 nucleotides line up with TRBD1. CDR3 length: 14 residues. Trimming took 6 bases from V and 6 from J; bases not matched to a gene: 7. The germline V gene has CDR1 MDHEN and CDR2 SYDVKM. CDR3 in amino acids: CASRQDRDLQPQHF. As DNA, the CDR3 is TGTGCCAGCAGGCAGGACAGGGATCTTCAGCCCCAGCATTTT.

This clonotype was observed a few times. V and J are TRBV9 and TRBJ1-6; TRBD1 matches at 8 bases. Germline V gene lookup returns CDR1 SGDLS and CDR2 YYNGEE. This CDR3 is built from 13 residues. After removal of 8 bases from V and 9 bases from J, the junction contained 7 bases not matched to a gene. DNA for the CDR3: TGTGCCAGTACAGGACAGGGCGGTTCACCCCTCCACTTT. Translation: CASTGQGGSPLHF.

This clonotype was seen ten or more times. V gene TRBV20-1 combines with J gene TRBJ2-7; possible D gene TRBD1, 5 bases. V gave up 5 bases and J gave up 3 bases, with 14 bases separating them. Germline-derived CDR1 and CDR2 are DFQATT and SNEGSKA (reference sequence). CDR3 length equals 13 residues. The CDR3 sequence is CSAVGQGGYEQYF. CDR3 sequence (DNA): TGCAGTGCTGTTGGACAAGGCGGCTACGAGCAGTACTTC.

The V and J genes are TRBV28 and TRBJ1-5, with unresolved D. Trimming shortened V by 5 bases and J by 1 base, and 12 bases separated the two germline ends. The germline V gene encodes CDR1 MDHEN and CDR2 SYDVKM. This CDR3 is built from 15 residues. The CDR3 nucleotides are TGTGCCAGCAGTCCCCTTGGCCCCAGCAATCAGCCCCAGCATTTT. Translation gives CASSPLGPSNQPQHF.

This clonotype was recorded a few times. This chain connects TRBV28 to TRBJ1-2, with 7 bases lining up with TRBD1. CDR3 size: 14 residues. Germline CDR1 MDHEN, CDR2 SYDVKM. V lost 6 bases, J lost 2 bases, and 6 bases stayed unmatched. The CDR3, as DNA: TGTGCCAGCAGGGGGACAGAGAGAAACTATGGCTACACCTTC. Its protein is CASRGTERNYGYTF.

This chain joins TRBV28 and TRBJ2-3; the D gene is possibly TRBD1 (5 bases). From germline, CDR1 is MDHEN and CDR2 SYDVKM. The CDR3 runs 16 residues. The ends were cut back, 3 bases at V and 0 bases at J, with 13 bases in the middle. CDR3 sequence (DNA): TGTGCCAGCAGTTTTCTCAGGGCGACTAGCACAGATACGCAGTATTTT. This gives the protein CASSFLRATSTDTQYF.

At least ten counts were recorded for this clonotype. The V call is TRBV5-6, the J call TRBJ1-1; 7 bases are shared with TRBD1. The CDR3 runs 16 residues. In germline, CDR1 is SGHDT, CDR2 YYEEEE. With V trimmed by 1 base and J by 5 bases, 11 bases remained unmatched. The CDR3: CASSLWGDSRATEAFF. CDR3 in DNA: TGTGCCAGCAGCTTGTGGGGGGACAGCAGGGCGACTGAAGCTTTCTTT.

A remark on this clonotype: The germline gene is not matched at one end of the junction; a read error may be the cause. This chain links TRBV28 with TRBJ1-5, with D maybe TRBD1 (6 bases). CDR3 length: 14 amino acids. Looked up from germline, CDR1 is MDHEN and CDR2 is SYDVKM. In DNA form, the CDR3 reads TGTGCCAGCACCCGACAACAGGGCAATCAGCCCCGGCATTTT. Its protein is CASTRQQGNQPRHF.

This chain links TRBV14 with TRBJ1-2; the D is unclear. This CDR3 has 13 amino acids. Germline V CDR1 and CDR2: SGHDN, FVKESK. With 0 bases removed from V and 3 bases from J, the gap between germline ends came to 5 bases. The CDR3 is CASSQDSDYGYTF. The CDR3 DNA follows: TGTGCCAGCAGCCAAGATTCGGACTATGGCTACACCTTC.

This clonotype has just a few counts. The chain joins TRBV6-5 to TRBJ1-1; 11 positions agree with TRBD1. V lost 2 bases, J lost 11 bases, and 7 bases stayed unmatched. Germline V gives CDR1 MNHEY, CDR2 SVGAGI. The CDR3 loop spans 14 amino acids. CDR3 bases: TGTGCCAGCAGTTACGGACAGGGGGCATTTTCGGCTTTCTTT. This gives the protein CASSYGQGAFSAFF.

The table lists this clonotype with a few counts. The V and J genes are TRBV28 and TRBJ2-3, with TRBD2 matching over 7 bases. The V gene end was trimmed by 2 bases and the J gene end by 0 bases; junction bases not matched to a gene: 11. This CDR3 spans 18 amino acids. Germline values: CDR1 MDHEN, CDR2 SYDVKM. The CDR3 spells CASSLNGAGVTSTDTQYF. The CDR3 nucleotides are TGTGCCAGCAGTTTAAACGGTGCGGGGGTGACTAGCACAGATACGCAGTATTTT.

This clonotype was seen many times. The chain uses TRBV20-1 and TRBJ2-3, with a tentative D call TRBD2 (6 bases). V shed 7 bases and J shed 1 base, with 9 bases lying between them. Germline V lookup: CDR1 DFQATT, CDR2 SNEGSKA (reference sequence). This CDR3 spans 12 amino acids. CDR3 in DNA: TGCAGTGGCTGGGGGGGCACAGATACGCAGTATTTT. Residues: CSGWGGTDTQYF.

This clonotype was detected many times. The chain recombines TRBV19 with TRBJ2-1, with 13 positions matching TRBD2. The CDR3 is 16 residues long. V shed 6 bases and J 9 bases; nucleotides not matched to a gene: 11. Germline CDR1 LNHDA, CDR2 SQIVND (reference sequence). CDR3 in amino acids: CASRMKTSGGIFEQFF. CDR3 in DNA: TGTGCCAGTAGGATGAAGACTAGCGGGGGGATCTTTGAGCAGTTCTTC. Full variable domain (rest looked up from reference TRBV19 and TRBJ2-1): DGGITQSPKYLFRKEGQNVTLSCEQNLNHDAMYWYRQDPGQGLRLIYYSQIVNDFQKGDIAEGYSVSREKKESFPLTVTSAQKNPTAFYLCASRMKTSGGIFEQFFGPGTRLTVL.

The chain joins TRBV28 to TRBJ2-7; 10 bases match TRBD1. This CDR3 contains 15 residues. CDR1 is MDHEN and CDR2 is SYDVKM in the germline V gene. V lost 6 bases to trimming and J lost 5 bases; unmatched junction nucleotides: 10. The CDR3: CASSPPGTGVHEQYF. Here the CDR3 DNA reads TGTGCCAGCAGCCCACCCGGGACAGGGGTCCACGAGCAGTACTTC.

This clonotype was seen repeatedly, ten times or more. The chain uses TRBV10-3 and TRBJ1-1; D gene uncertain. The CDR3 covers 13 residues. Germline V lookup: CDR1 ENHRY, CDR2 SYGVKD. Trimming removed 10 bases at V and 4 bases at J, with 16 bases between. The CDR3 sequence: CATLTFDSTEAFF. Written as DNA, the CDR3 is TGTGCCACCCTCACTTTTGATAGCACTGAAGCTTTCTTT.

This clonotype was observed many times. The CDR3 nucleotides are TGTGCCAGCAGACTCGGGGGCTATAATTCACCCCTCCACTTT. Translation: CASRLGGYNSPLHF. The V call is TRBV7-9, the J call TRBJ1-6; D is perhaps TRBD1 (5 bases). Germline values: CDR1 SEHNR, CDR2 FQNEAQ (reference sequence). V gave up 6 bases and J gave up 3 bases, with 9 bases separating them. This CDR3 region has 14 residues. Filled out from reference TRBV7-9 and TRBJ1-6, the complete variable domain reads DTGVSQNPRHKITKRGQNVTFRCDPISEHNRLYWYRQTLGQGPEFLTYFQNEAQLEKSRLLSDRFSAERPKGSFSTLEIQRTEQGDSAMYLCASRLGGYNSPLHFGNGTRLTVT.